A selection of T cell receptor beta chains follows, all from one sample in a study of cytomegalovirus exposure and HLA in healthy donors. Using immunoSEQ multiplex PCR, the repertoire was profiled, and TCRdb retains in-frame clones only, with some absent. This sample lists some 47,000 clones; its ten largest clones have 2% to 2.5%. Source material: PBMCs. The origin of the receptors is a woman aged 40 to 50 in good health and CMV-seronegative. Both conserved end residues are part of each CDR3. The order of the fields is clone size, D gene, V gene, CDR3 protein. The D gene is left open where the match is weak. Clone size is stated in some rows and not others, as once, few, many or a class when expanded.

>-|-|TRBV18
CASSPISGEYGYTF
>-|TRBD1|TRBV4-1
CASSHPGTAYGYTF
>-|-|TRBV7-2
CASSFTGDQPQHF
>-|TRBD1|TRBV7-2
CASSLSGQAKGEQYF
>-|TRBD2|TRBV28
CASSLRAGGFYNEQFF
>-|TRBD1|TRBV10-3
CAISPGQPLLEQYF
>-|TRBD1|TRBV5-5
CASSLAPGQGGGNSPLHF
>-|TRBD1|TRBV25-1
CASSHWGQGNEKLFF
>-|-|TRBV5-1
CASSDRPNYGYTF
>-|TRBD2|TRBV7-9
CASSFTGGTKNIQYF
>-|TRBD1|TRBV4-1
CASSRDRFKDTQYF
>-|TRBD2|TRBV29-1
CSVQLAGVQETQYF
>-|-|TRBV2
CASSGLRDLMSSETQYF
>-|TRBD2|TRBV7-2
CASSPGTRSYEQYF
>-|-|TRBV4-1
CASSQEGGFQPQHF
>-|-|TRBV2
CASSTGSSGNTIYF
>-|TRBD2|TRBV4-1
CASSPQTSWNTGELFF
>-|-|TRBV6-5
CASTSYNEQFF
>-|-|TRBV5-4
CASGGAGAETQYF
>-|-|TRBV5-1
CASSLAGAGVNEQYF
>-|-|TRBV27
CASTGAENYNSPLHF
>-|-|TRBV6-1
CASINAGPTEAFF
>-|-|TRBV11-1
CASSLISGSSYNEQFF
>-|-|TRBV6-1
CASSDRVDEQYF
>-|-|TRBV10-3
CAISEFGVFPGGANVLTF
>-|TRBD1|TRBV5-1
CASSPRQGLVDTEAFF
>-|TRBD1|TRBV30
CAWSAGTGGFSSPLHF
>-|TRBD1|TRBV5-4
CASSLGQGGQTQYF
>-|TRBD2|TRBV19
CASSTLAGGSYNEQFF
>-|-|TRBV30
CAWDPLREGGESPLHF
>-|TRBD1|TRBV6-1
CATTTTGGYTEAFF
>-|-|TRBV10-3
CAISVRQTDTQYF
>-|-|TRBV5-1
CASSLMGAPDYGYTF
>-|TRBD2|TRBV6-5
CASSYSGRGEGTQYF
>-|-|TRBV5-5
CASSLLVGGTEAFF
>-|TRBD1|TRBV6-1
CASSETGGAGYTF
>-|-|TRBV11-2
CASSWGRKNTEAFF
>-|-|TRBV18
CASSPTFGQNTEAFF
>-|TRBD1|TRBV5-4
CASSSSHRGGYGYTF
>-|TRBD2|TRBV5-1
CASSFTGTSGVNEQFF
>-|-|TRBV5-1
CASSLDSGNTEAFF
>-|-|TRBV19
CASRNRGGGEGDTQYF
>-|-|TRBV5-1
CASSFAGPNYEQYF
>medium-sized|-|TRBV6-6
CASSWGGNNQPQHF
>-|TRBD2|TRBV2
CASIGTSSYGELFF
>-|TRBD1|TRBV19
CASSIHRDRGRVTDNEQFF
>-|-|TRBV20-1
CSALRNTEAFF
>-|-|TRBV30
CAWGGPGIVNEKLFF
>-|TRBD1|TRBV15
CATSPKTGDVGEQYF
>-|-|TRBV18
CASSPSRMEWNF
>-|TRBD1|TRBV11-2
CASSLLTGGPYEQYF
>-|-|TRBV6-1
CASSEAWGGEKLFF
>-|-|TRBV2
CASSAKTVVEKLFF
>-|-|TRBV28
CASSLPQATAYEQYF
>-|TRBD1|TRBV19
CASSKVFRTGWDTDTQYF